The T cell receptor (beta chain) described here comes from a study of molecular identifiers for immune sequencing clone quantification (dated by TCRdb to the late 2010s). With regard to the full study: For a replicate experiment, the RNA from either 20,000 or 100,000 naive CD8 T cells was divided into five aliquots, and four of those aliquots went on to sequencing. The study was a methods study using CD8 T cells to benchmark molecular-identifier clustering-based TCR repertoire sequencing (MIDCIRS) and TCR RNA copy counting. General conclusions and limits of the study: Spiked-in Jurkat TCR RNA (roughly 10 copies' worth), which is not part of the donor repertoire, was contained in the naive libraries. In CMV-specific effector cells, over 97% of molecules were held by clones above 20 RNA copies, whereas under 1% of molecules were held by such clones in naive cells. Even against a background of 800,000 to 1,000,000 naive CD8 T cells, spiked-in Jurkat TCR RNA amounting to a single cell's worth was reported to be detectable. When barcode sub-clustering was omitted, TCR diversity was inflated by chimeric consensus sequences, with chimeras reaching as high as 47%. Identical TCR molecules sharing a barcode could cause highly expanded clone sizes to be underestimated. Modeling gave 3 to 3.5 recovered TCR RNA copies per cell versus approximately 11 by digital PCR, implying about 30% capture efficiency.

This clonotype has at least ten counts. Its specific antigen is unknown. Qualities for individual bases were not recorded, and no much larger clone is one base off. V lost 7 bases and J lost 3 bases, and the count of bases not matched to a germline gene is 4. The CDR3 holds 14 amino acids from the cysteine to the phenylalanine. Only the CDR3 portion is preserved as DNA: 42 bases, with reading frame beginning at the first base. CDR1 is given as SEHNR and CDR2 as FQNEAQ, both from the germline V gene (reference sequence). Libraries were made using PCR. The sample was run on an Illumina HiSeq 4000. Bulk TCR libraries were prepared as previously described, using TCR primers listed in Table S5. Purification of total RNA was performed with the Qiagen AllPrep DNA/RNA kit. Before any analysis, reads coming from multiple sequencing runs of the same library were combined into one pool. The authors processed their data as follows. Reads were retained only if their TCR constant sequence matched exactly, and those retained reads were trimmed to 150 nt and grouped according to their 12-nt molecular barcodes. Within each barcode group, reads were sub-clustered at a 15% Levenshtein threshold, and quality-weighted consensus sequences were built per RNA molecule. Non-functional sequences were discarded, and so were lower-count sequences lying one edit away from another sequence. On the basis of fitting two negative binomial distributions, barcode sub-clusters with fewer than 20% of the maximum read count were discarded. TCRdb reprocessing: public reads trimmed at Q25 with fastp, clones called with MiXCR, in-frame beta chains kept. Each entry is one CDR3 protein sequence, shown with its most common DNA and genes. Here the V and J calls rest on TCRdb's processing, not on the authors' analysis. Counted in this sample were about 510,000 distinct CDR3 sequences; 20% to 25% of them appeared once. 0.84% of the sample lies in the top ten.

Naive CD8 T cell libraries were made from roughly 20,000 to 1,000,000 sorted cells using 10%, 30% or 50% of purified RNA. Naive CD8 T cells, defined as CD8+CD4-CCR7+CD45RA+, were FACS-sorted into RLT Plus buffer on a BD FACSAria II. Detection sensitivity was tested by spiking Jurkat RNA equal to about 10 TCR copies' worth into samples containing 20,000-1,000,000 naive CD8 T cells. CD8 T cells were enriched using RosetteSep CD8+ T Cell Enrichment Cocktail and Ficoll-Paque, and the enriched cells then underwent ACK red cell lysis. The source of this sequence is a human donor in good health. Some libraries in this study had Jurkat cell RNA spiked in. Recombination linked TRBV7-9 to TRBJ2-3, with 10 central nucleotides matching TRBD2. Input material: naive CD8+ T cells from blood, with Jurkat cell RNA spiked in. What the cell subset or site label conveys for this sample: FACS-sorted CD8+CD4-CCR7+CD45RA+ naive T cells. The sequence in DNA is TGTGCCAGCACCCTAGCGGGAGTGACAGATACGCAGTATTTT. This is translated as CASTLAGVTDTQYF.